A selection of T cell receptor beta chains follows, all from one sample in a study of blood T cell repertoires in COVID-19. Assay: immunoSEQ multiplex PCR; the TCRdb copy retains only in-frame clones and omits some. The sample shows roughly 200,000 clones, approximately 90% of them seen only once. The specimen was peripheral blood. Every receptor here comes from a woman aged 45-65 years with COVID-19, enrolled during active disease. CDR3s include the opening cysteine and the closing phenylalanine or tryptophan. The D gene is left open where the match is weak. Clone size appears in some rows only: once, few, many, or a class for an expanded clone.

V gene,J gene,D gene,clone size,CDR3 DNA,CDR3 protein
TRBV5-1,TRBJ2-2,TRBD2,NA,TGCGCCAGCAGCCCGGGACTAGAAGACACCGGGGAGCTGTTTTTT,CASSPGLEDTGELFF
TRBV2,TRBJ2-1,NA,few,TGTGCCAGCAGCCCAGGGCCCTCATCCTACAATGAGCAGTTCTTC,CASSPGPSSYNEQFF
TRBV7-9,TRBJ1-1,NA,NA,TGTGCCAGCAGCTTAGATACTGGAGTCGCTTTCTTT,CASSLDTGVAFF
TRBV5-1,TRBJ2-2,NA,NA,TGCGCCAGCAGCTTGCTGGTGGCGGGAACCGGGGAGCTGTTTTTT,CASSLLVAGTGELFF
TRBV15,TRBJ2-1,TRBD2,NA,TGTGCCACCAGCAGCGGAGCGGGGGGGCGGGAGCAGTTCTTC,CATSSGAGGREQFF
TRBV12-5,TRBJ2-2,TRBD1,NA,TGTGCTAGTGGTTTCCAGGACAGGGCGACCGGGGAGCTGTTTTTT,CASGFQDRATGELFF
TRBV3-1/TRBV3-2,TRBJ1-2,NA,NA,TGTGCCAGCAGCCCGTCCGGGGGGCGGTATGGCTACACCTTC,CASSPSGGRYGYTF
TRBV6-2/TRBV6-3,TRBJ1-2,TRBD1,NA,TGTGCCAGCAGTTACCCCGGACAGGGGGATGGGTATGGCTACACCTTC,CASSYPGQGDGYGYTF
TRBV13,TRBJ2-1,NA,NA,TGTGCCAGCAGCTCTGATGGTTGGGGGAAGGGGGATGAGCAGTTCTTC,CASSSDGWGKGDEQFF
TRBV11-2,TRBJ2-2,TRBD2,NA,TGTGCCAGCAGCCTTAAGCGGGGGCACACCGGGGAGCTGTTTTTT,CASSLKRGHTGELFF
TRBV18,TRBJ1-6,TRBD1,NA,TGTGCCAGCTCACTTGGGGCAGGGGGAAATTCACCCCTCCACTTT,CASSLGAGGNSPLHF
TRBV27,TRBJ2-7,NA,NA,TGTGCCAGCAGTTTATCTGGGGGGATGGGCGCCTACGAGCAGTACTTC,CASSLSGGMGAYEQYF
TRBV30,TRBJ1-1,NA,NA,TGTGCCTGGAGTTCAGGGGATTTTTTTGGTAGCACTGAAGCTTTCTTT,CAWSSGDFFGSTEAFF
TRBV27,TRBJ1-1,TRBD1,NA,TGTGCCAGCAGTTTATTTTGGGACAGGGGGAACACTGAAGCTTTCTTT,CASSLFWDRGNTEAFF
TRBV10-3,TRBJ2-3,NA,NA,TGTGCCATCAGTGAGTCAGCCCGCGGGGCGCAGTATTTT,CAISESARGAQYF
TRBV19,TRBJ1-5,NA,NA,TGTGCCAGTAGCCTAGGTAGTCAGCCCCAGCATTTT,CASSLGSQPQHF
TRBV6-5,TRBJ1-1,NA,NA,TGTGCCAGCAGTTACGGGGGGGCCACTGAAGCTTTCTTT,CASSYGGATEAFF
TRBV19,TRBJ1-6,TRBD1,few,TGTGCCAGTAGTATAGGGACAGGGGGAGCTTCACCCCTCCACTTT,CASSIGTGGASPLHF
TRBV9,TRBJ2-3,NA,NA,TGTGCCAGCAGCGTAAGCACCAGCACAGATACGCAGTATTTT,CASSVSTSTDTQYF
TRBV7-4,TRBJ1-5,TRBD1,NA,TGTGCCAGCAGCTTAATTTGCGACAGGGGATTTTGTCAGCCCCAGCATTTT,CASSLICDRGFCQPQHF
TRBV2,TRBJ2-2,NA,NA,TGTGCCAGCAGCCAGGGGATGGCCGGCACCGGGGAGCTGTTTTTT,CASSQGMAGTGELFF
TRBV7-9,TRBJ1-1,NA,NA,TGTGCCAGCAGAGGGGTCGGCGGGGTCCCGAACACTGAAGCTTTCTTT,CASRGVGGVPNTEAFF
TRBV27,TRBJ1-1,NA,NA,TGTGCCAGCAGTTCGGGGGGACCTAGGACTGAAGCTTTCTTT,CASSSGGPRTEAFF
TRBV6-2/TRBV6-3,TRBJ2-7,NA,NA,TGTGCCAGCAGCCCCGCAGGGGAAATCTACGAGCAGTACTTC,CASSPAGEIYEQYF
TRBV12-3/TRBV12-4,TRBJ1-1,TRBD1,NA,TGTGCCAGCACGGCGGCGGACAGGGTAGCTTTCTTT,CASTAADRVAFF
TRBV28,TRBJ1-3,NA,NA,TGTGCCAGCAATATTAATAGAGGGAAAATCATCTCTGGAAACACCATATATTTT,CASNINRGKIISGNTIYF
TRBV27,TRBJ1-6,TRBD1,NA,TGTGCCAGCAGTTTTACAGGGGGGAATTCACCCCTCCACTTT,CASSFTGGNSPLHF